The present entry profiles one TCR beta chain with its context. This clonotype has at least ten counts. No antigen is known for it. No qualities accompany the bases; no much larger clone lies one base away. The time point label, as the study defines it: newly diagnosed GD, antithyroid drugs for less than 3 months. For both TCR sequencing and RNA sequencing, RNA was extracted from PBMCs in TRIzol. The diagnosis of Graves' disease was made according to American Thyroid Association guidelines. Recruitment of patients was carried out at an endocrinology department in Xi'an, China. Each patient gave 7 to 9.5 milliliters of peripheral blood, collected in an EDTA anticoagulant tube. Ficoll Paque Plus density gradient separation was used to isolate PBMCs, and no further T cell sorting was done. RNA quality was checked with an Agilent 2100 Bioanalyzer and agarose gel, and concentration with a NanoDrop 2000.

CDR3 length: 18 amino acids, cysteine to phenylalanine. The read is trimmed to its CDR3 DNA, 54 bases read in frame from base 1. For CDR1 and CDR2, the germline V gene lists SNHLY and FYNNEI. V drops 5 bases and J drops 0 bases, leaving 17 bases in between. This entry belongs to a study of regulatory T cells in long-lasting Graves disease (dated by TCRdb to the early 2020s). Concerning the study at large: Newly diagnosed Graves' disease patients had taken antithyroid drugs for less than 3 months. Peripheral blood TCR sequencing and RNA sequencing compared persistent Graves' disease patients with newly diagnosed Graves' disease patients. The study was conducted in China and was registered as a clinical trial. TCR sequencing covered about 13 persistent and 20 or so newly diagnosed Graves' disease patients, some 35 samples in total.

Overall study outcomes, separate from this receptor: Persistent disease showed preferential use of TRBV28, TRBJ1-2 and TRBJ2-5, whereas newly diagnosed disease favored TRBV20-1 and TRBJ2-1. Peripheral blood alone was examined, since thyroid tissue, which constituted the primary lesion, could not be accessed. Persistent patients shared more public clonotypes among themselves (fewer than 3,000) than newly diagnosed patients did (about 970). The authors acknowledged the small sample size as a limitation that may reduce accuracy. Compared with newly diagnosed patients, persistent Graves' disease patients had lower TCR Shannon entropy and fewer highly expanded clones, which suggests clonal expansion. Sequencing and analysis were limited to the TCR beta chain.

The library relied on multiplex PCR. Sequenced using an Illumina HiSeq 4000. To build TCR beta libraries, CDR3 regions were amplified by Arm-PCR using iRepertoire HTBI primers. Before sequencing, the PCR products underwent gel purification. The source study handled its data this way. A total of under 80 TRBV and 14 TRBJ segments were identified across samples and were used for gene usage analysis of CDR3 amino acid clonotypes. Filtered high-quality paired reads were merged into contigs using COPE and FqMerger. BLAST was used to align contigs to IMGT TRBV, TRBD and TRBJ reference genes, and CDR3 was defined according to IMGT. Clonotypes above 0.1% frequency were classified as highly expanded clones. Shannon entropy served as the measure of repertoire diversity, while the Gini coefficient captured V-J evenness. A clonotype was considered public if more than one individual shared it. TCRdb applied fastp at Q25 and MiXCR to the public reads, then kept only in-frame beta chains. Entries are consolidated by CDR3 protein sequence, retaining the most common genes and DNA. The V and J calls and clone size are TCRdb's, not the authors'. In this sample the table shows about 440,000 distinct CDR3 sequences, under 15% of which occur a single time. 16% of the sample goes to the ten largest clones.

These sequences were also reported in another study, on T cells in Graves' hyperthyroidism and ophthalmopathy. In that second paper, the authors write: Stable Graves' hyperthyroidism was defined as no progression to ophthalmopathy during 18 months of follow-up. Hyperthyroidism patients were newly diagnosed, had a disease duration of under 2 months, and were aged 18 to 65 years. The study excluded patients with uncontrolled infections, other autoimmune diseases, pregnancy or lactation. Diagnoses were established on the basis of clinical symptoms, serum thyroxine and TRAb, thyroid ultrasound, and orbital computed tomography. For the first round of RT-PCR on the TCR CDR3, the HTBI primer set was used together with the Qiagen OneStep RT-PCR kit. Most expanded thyroid clonotypes (frequency above 0.001) were also detected in blood, a finding suggesting that blood repertoires may reflect thyroid immune responses. A 13 V-J signature model separated ophthalmopathy from stable hyperthyroidism, with around 91% sensitivity and about 81% specificity in cross-validation and 80%/75% in testing. In validation, the model predicted progression to ophthalmopathy with approximately 71% sensitivity and about 73% specificity, a median of 6.5 months before onset. TCR V-J signatures able to tell the groups apart were searched for in a discovery cohort of 90 to 100 patients, of whom 43 had Graves' ophthalmopathy and roughly 58 had stable Graves' hyperthyroidism. Prospective prediction of ophthalmopathy was tested in an independent validation cohort consisting of 18 to 20 hyperthyroidism patients and some 17 patients who later progressed to ophthalmopathy. The approximately 100 discovery patients were divided at random into training and test sets in a 7:3 ratio. The study also compared thyroid tissue and blood T-cell repertoires from five or six Graves' hyperthyroidism patients. After sampling, hyperthyroidism patients received methimazole starting at 30 mg daily, and ophthalmopathy patients received high-dose intravenous methylprednisolone. Libraries were constructed in a second round of multiplex PCR, after which size selection and purification were performed. Paired-end sequencing of the libraries was performed with 100 bp reads on an Illumina HiSeq2000. Raw data were processed with SOAPnuke, discarding reads with adapters, uncalled bases, mean Phred below 15, or no exact constant-primer or identifier match. High-quality paired reads were merged with COPE v1.2.5, and unique nucleotide sequences were defined as clonotypes. Clonotypes were aligned to IMGT TRBV, TRBD and TRBJ reference segments using MiTCR v1.1. The analysis included only V-J combinations with a frequency above 0.0001, which together covered 99% to 99.2% of the repertoires. The TCS score was defined as F50 (clonal expansion) divided by E x V (chaos), with BLOSUM62-based TCRdist calculated between CDR3 peptides within each V-J. Welch's t-statistics and random forest reduced roughly 500 V-J features to 13, which were used in a naive Bayes classifier (R e1071). Sample size was not statistically predetermined, and blinding of investigators to group allocation was not performed. TCR Vbeta CDR3 sequencing of roughly 140 peripheral blood samples (43 ophthalmopathy, about 75 hyperthyroidism and roughly 17 progressor patients) is reported in the paper.

The sequence is built from TRBV2 and TRBJ2-6; the D gene cannot be named for sure. This clonotype originated in a woman younger than 45 with Graves disease. Donor details come from another sample of the same person, matched by shared clones. The material was peripheral blood mononuclear cells (PBMCs), obtained at new diagnosis, from a patient treated with antithyroid drugs. The DNA sequence is TGTGCCAGCAGTCGGGCAAACCCCTCAGGCTCTGGGGCCAACGTCCTGACTTTC. It translates to CASSRANPSGSGANVLTF.